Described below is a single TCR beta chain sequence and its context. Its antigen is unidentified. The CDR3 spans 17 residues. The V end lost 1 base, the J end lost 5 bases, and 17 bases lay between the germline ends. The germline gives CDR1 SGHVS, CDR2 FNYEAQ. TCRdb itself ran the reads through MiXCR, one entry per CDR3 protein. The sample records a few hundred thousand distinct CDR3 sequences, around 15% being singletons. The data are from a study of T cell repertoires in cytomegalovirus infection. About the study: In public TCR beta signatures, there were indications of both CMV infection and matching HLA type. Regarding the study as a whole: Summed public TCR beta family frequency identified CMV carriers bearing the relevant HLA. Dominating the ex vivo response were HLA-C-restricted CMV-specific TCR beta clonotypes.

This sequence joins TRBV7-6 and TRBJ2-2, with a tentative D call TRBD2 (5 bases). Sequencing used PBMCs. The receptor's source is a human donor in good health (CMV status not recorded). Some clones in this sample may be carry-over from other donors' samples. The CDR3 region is CASSLVYALVKTGELFF. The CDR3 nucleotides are TGTGCCAGCAGCTTAGTGTATGCACTAGTGAAAACCGGGGAGCTGTTTTTT.